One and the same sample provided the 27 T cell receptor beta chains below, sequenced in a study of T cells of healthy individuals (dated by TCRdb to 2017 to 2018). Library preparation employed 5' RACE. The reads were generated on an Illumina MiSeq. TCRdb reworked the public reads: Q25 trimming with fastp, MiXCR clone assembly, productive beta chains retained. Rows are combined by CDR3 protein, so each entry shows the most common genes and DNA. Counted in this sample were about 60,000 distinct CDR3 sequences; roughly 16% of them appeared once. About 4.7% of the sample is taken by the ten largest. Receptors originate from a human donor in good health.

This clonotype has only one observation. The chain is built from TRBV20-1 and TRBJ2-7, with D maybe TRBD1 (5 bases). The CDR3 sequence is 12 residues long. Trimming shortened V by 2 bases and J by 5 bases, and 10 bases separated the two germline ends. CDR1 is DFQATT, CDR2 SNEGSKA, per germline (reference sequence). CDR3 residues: CSARIDSNEQYF. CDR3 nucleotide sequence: TGCAGTGCTAGAATTGACAGCAACGAGCAGTACTTC.

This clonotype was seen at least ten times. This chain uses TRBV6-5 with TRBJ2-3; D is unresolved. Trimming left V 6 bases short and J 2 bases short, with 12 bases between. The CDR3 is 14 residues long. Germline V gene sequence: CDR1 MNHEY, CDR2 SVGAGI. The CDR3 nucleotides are TGTGCCAGCAGCCGAGCACAGCCCACAGATACGCAGTATTTT. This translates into CASSRAQPTDTQYF.

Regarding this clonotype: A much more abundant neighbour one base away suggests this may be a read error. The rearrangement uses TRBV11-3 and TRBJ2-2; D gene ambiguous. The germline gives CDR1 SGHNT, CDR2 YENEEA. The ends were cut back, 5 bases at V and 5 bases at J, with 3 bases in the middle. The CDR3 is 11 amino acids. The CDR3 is CASSGTGELFF. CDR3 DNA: TGTGCCAGCAGCGGAACCGGGGAGCTGTTTTTT.

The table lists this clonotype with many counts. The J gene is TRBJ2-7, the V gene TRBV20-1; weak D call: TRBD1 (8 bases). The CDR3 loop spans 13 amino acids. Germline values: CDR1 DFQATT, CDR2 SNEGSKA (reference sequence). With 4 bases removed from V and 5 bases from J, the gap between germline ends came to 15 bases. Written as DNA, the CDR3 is TGCAGTGCTAAACAACAGGGGGGGCACGAGCAGTACTTC. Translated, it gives CSAKQQGGHEQYF.

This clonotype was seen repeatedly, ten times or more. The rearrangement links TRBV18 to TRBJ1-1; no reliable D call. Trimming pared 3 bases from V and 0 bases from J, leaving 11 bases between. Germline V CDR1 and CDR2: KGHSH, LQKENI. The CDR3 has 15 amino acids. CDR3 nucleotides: TGTGCCAGCTCACCGCAAAGGGCCTTGAACACTGAAGCTTTCTTT. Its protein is CASSPQRALNTEAFF.

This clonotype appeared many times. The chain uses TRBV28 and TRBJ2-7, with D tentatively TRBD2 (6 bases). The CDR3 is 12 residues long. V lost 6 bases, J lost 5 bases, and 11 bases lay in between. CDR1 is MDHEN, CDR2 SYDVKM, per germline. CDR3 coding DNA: TGTGCCAGCAGGCCGAGGAGGGACGAGCAGTACTTC. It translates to CASRPRRDEQYF.

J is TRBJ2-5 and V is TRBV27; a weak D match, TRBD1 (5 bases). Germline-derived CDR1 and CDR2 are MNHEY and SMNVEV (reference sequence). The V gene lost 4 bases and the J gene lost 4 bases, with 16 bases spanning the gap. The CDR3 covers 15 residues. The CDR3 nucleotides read TGTGCCAGCAGTTACACACCAGGGAATCGAGAGACCCAGTACTTC. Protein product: CASSYTPGNRETQYF.

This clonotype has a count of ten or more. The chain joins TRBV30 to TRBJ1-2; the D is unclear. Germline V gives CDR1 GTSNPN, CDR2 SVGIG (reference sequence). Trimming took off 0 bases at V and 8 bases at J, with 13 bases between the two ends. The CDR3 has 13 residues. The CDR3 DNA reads TGTGCCTGGAGTGTACGAGTAGGGCCGGGCTACACCTTC. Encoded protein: CAWSVRVGPGYTF.

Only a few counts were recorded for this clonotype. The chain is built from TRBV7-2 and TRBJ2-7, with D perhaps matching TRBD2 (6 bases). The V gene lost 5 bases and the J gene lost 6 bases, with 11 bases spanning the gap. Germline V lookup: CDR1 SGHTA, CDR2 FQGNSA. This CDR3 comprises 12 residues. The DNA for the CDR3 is TGTGCCAGCAGCCCGGCGGGGCTCGAGCAGTACTTC. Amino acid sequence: CASSPAGLEQYF.

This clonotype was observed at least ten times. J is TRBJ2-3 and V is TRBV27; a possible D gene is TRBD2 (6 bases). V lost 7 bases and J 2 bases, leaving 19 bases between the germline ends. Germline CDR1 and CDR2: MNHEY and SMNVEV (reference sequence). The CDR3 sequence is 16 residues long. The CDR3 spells CASTTRGSPLTDTQYF. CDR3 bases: TGTGCCAGCACAACGCGGGGCAGTCCCCTCACAGATACGCAGTATTTT.

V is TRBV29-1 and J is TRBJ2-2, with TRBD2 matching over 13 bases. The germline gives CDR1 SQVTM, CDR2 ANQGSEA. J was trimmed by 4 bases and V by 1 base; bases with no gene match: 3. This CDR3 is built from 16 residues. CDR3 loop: CSVEGTSGSSTGELFF. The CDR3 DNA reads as TGCAGCGTTGAAGGGACTAGCGGGAGTAGCACCGGGGAGCTGTTTTTT.

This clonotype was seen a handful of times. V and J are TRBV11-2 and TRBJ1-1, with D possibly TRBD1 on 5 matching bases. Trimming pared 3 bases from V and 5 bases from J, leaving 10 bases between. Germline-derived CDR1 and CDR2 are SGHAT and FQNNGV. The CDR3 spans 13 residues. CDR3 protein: CASSFQGGTEAFF. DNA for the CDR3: TGTGCCAGCAGCTTCCAGGGTGGGACTGAAGCTTTCTTT.

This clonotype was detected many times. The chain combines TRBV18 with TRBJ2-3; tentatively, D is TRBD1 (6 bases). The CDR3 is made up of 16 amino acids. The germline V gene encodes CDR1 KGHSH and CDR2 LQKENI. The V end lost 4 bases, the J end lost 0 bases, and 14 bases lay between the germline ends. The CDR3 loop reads CASSHMDSTSTDTQYF. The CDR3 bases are TGTGCCAGCTCACATATGGACAGCACTAGCACAGATACGCAGTATTTT.

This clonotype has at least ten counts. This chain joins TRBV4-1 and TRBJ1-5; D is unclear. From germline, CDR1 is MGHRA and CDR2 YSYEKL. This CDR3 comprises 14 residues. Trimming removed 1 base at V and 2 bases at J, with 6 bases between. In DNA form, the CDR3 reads TGCGCCAGCAGCCAAGTGCGAGGCAATCAGCCCCAGCATTTT. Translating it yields CASSQVRGNQPQHF.

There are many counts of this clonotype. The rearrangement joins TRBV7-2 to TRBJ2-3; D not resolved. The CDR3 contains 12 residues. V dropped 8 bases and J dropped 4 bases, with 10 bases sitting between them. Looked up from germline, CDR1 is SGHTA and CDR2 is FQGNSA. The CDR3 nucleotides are TGTGCCAGCGGTGGTTTCTCAGATACGCAGTATTTT. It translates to CASGGFSDTQYF.

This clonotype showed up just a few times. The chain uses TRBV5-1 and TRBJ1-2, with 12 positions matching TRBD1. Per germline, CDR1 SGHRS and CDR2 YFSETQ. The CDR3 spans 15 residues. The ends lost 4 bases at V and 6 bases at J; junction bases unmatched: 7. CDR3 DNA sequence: TGCGCCAGCAGCGTACCGGGACAGGGGGCTGATGGCTACACCTTC. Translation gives CASSVPGQGADGYTF.

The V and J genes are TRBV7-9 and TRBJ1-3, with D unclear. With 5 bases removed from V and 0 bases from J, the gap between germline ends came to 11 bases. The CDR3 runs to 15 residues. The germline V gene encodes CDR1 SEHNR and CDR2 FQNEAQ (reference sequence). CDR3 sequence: CASSRGRSSGNTIYF. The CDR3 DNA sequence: TGTGCCAGCAGCCGAGGTAGAAGCTCTGGAAACACCATATATTTT.

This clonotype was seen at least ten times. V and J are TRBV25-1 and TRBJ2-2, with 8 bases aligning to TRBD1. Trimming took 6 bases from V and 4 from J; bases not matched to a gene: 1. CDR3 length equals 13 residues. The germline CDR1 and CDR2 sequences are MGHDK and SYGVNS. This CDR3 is CASRTGGTGELFF. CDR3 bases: TGTGCCAGCAGAACAGGGGGCACCGGGGAGCTGTTTTTT.

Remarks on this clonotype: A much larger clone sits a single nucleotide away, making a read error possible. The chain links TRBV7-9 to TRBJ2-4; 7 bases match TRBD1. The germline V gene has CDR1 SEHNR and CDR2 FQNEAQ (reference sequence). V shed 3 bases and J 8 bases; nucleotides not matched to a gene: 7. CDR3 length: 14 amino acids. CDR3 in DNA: TGTGCCAGCAGCTTCGAACTCGGACAGGACATTCAGTACTTC. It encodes CASSFELGQDIQYF.

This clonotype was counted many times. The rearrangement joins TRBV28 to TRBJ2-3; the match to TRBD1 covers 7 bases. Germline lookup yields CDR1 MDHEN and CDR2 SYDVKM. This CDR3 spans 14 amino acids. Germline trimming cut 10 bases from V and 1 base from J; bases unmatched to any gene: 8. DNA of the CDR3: TGTGCCACTACGACAGGGCGCGGCACAGATACGCAGTATTTT. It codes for CATTTGRGTDTQYF.

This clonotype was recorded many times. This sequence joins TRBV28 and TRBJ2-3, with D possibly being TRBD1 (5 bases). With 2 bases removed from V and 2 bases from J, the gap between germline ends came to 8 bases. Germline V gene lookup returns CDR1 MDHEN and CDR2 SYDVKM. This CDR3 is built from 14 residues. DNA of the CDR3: TGTGCCAGCAGTTTACTGGGGCCCACAGATACGCAGTATTTT. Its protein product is CASSLLGPTDTQYF.

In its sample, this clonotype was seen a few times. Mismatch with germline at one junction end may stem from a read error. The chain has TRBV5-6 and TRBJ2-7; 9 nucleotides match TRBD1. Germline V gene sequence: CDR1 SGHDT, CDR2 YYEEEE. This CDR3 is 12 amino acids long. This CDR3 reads CASSLGDRVSHF. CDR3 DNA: TGTGCCAGCAGCCTCGGGGACAGGGTTTCGCACTTC. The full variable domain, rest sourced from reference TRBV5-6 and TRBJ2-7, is DAGVTQSPTHLIKTRGQQVTLRCSPKSGHDTVSWYQQALGQGPQFIFQYYEEEERQRGNFPDRFSGHQFPNYSSELNVNALLLGDSALYLCASSLGDRVSHFGPGTRLTVT.

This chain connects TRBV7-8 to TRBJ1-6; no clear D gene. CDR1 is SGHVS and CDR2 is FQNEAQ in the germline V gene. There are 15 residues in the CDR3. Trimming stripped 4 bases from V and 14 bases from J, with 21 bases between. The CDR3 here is CASSSRDGFQEALHF. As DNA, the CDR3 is TGTGCCAGCAGCTCTCGGGATGGGTTTCAGGAGGCCCTCCACTTT.

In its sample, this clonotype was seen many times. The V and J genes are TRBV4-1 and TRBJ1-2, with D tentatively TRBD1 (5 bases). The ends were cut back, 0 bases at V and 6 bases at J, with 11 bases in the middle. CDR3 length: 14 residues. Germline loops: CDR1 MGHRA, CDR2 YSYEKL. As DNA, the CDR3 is TGCGCCAGCAGCCAAGATCCGCAGGGCGATGGCTACACCTTC. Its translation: CASSQDPQGDGYTF.

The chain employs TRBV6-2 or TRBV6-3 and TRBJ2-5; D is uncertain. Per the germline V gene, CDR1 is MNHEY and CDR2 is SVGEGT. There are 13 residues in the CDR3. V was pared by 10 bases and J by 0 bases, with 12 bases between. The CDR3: CATANQYQETQYF. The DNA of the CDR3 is TGTGCCACCGCGAATCAGTACCAAGAGACCCAGTACTTC.

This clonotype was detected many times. This CDR3 reads CASSPERGPYNEQFF. CDR3 DNA sequence: TGTGCCAGCAGCCCCGAGCGGGGTCCCTACAATGAGCAGTTCTTC. The gene calls are TRBV11-3 and TRBJ2-1, with 7 bases aligning to TRBD2. The CDR3 totals 15 residues. CDR1 is SGHNT, CDR2 YENEEA, per germline. With V trimmed by 5 bases and J by 2 bases, 6 bases remained unmatched.

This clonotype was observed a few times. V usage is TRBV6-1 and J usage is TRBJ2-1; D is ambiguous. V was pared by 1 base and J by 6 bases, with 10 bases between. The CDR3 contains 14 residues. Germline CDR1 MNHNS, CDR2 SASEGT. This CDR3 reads CASSEGSGVNEQFF. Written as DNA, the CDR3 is TGTGCCAGCAGTGAAGGCTCGGGTGTCAATGAGCAGTTCTTC.